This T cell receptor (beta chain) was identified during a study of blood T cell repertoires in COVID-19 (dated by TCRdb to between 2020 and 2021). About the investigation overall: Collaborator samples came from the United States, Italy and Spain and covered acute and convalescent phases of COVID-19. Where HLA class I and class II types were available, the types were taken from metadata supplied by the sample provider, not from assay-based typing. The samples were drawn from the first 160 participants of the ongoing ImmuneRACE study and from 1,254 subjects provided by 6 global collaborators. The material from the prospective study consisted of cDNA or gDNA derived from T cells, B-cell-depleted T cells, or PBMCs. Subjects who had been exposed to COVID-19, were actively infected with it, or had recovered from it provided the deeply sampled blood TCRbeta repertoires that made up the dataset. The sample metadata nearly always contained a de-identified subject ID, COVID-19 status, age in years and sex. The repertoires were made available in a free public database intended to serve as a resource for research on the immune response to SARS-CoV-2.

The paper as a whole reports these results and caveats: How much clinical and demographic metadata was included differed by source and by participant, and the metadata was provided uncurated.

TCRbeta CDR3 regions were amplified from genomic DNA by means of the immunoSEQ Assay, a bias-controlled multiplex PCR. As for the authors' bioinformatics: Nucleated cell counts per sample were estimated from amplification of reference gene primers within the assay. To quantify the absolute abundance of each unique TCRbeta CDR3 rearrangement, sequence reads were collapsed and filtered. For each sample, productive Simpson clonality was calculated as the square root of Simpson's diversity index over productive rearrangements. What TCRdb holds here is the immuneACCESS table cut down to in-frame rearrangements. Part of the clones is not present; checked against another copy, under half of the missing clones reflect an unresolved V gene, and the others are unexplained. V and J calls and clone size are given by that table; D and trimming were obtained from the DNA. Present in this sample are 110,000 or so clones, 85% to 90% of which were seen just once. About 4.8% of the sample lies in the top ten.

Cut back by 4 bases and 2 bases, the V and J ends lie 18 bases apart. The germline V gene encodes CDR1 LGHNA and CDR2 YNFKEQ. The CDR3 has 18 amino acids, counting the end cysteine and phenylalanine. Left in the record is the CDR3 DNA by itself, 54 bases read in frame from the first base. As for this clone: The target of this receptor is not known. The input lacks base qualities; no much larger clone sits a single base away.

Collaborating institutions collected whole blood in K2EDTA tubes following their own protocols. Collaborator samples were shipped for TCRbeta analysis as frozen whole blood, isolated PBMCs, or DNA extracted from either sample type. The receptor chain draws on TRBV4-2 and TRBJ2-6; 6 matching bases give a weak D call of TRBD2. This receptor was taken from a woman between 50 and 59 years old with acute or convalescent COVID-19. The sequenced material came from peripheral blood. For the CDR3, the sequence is CASSLTGGTLPGANVLTF. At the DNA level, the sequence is TGTGCCAGCAGCCTGACCGGAGGGACTCTACCTGGGGCCAACGTCCTGACTTTC.